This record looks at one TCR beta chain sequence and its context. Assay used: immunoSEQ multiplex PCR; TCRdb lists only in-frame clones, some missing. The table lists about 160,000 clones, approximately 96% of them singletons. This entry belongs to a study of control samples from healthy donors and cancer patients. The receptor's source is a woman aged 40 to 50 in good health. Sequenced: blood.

CDR3 in amino acids: CASSRDREVPKLFF. The CDR3 coding sequence is TGTGCCAGCTCCCGGGACAGGGAAGTCCCAAAACTGTTTTTT. The chain is built from TRBV18 and TRBJ1-4, with TRBD1 matching over 9 bases. This CDR3 is built from 14 residues. Germline CDR1 and CDR2: KGHSH and LQKENI. Unmatched junction bases numbered 9, after V lost 6 bases and J lost 10 bases.